The source of this T cell receptor (beta chain) is a study of cytomegalovirus exposure and HLA in healthy donors. The CDR3 contains 15 residues. Per germline, CDR1 SGHTA and CDR2 FQGNSA. The germline V and J ends were trimmed by 1 base and 2 bases, with 12 bases remaining between them. Study-wide results and limits: For cytomegalovirus status, the classifier reportedly gave diagnoses with high specificity and sensitivity. Sequencing depth roughly uniform across donors was assumed in presence/absence analyses. Relative to equally common others, HLA-associated TCR beta chains showed greater clonal expansion in a later analysis. Productive status was seen about 90% or about 30% of the time for most TCR beta V segments in an earlier analysis.

Researchers ran the PCR with 60 Vbeta and 13 Jbeta primers. The assay was immunoSEQ multiplex PCR, and TCRdb's table has in-frame clones only and misses some. This repertoire includes approximately 42,000 clones. As regards this clone: Its cognate antigen is unknown.

The TCR comes from a male donor in good health and CMV-seronegative. The rearrangement links TRBV7-2 to TRBJ2-7; D uncertain. Sequenced: PBMCs. CDR3 sequence: CASSLVISEPYEQYF. CDR3 DNA: TGTGCCAGCAGCTTAGTCATCTCGGAGCCCTACGAGCAGTACTTC.